Listed below are T cell receptor beta chains from one sample, sequenced in a study of response to subunit inactivated influenza vaccine. TCRdb itself ran the RT-PCR reads through MiXCR, one entry per CDR3 protein. The sample consists of around 710,000 distinct CDR3 sequences, about 15% of them appearing once. Sequencing was performed on PBMCs from blood, taken 14 to 15 days before vaccination. The source is a middle-aged man who received an inactivated influenza vaccine. Both conserved end residues are part of each CDR3. The D gene is left open where the match is weak. Clone size, where shown, is once, few, many, or a class for clones that have expanded.

V: TRBV7-3
length: 14
J: TRBJ2-1
D: TRBD1
size: few
CDR3: CASSMGQGYNEQFF
DNA: TGTGCCAGCAGCATGGGACAGGGGTACAATGAGCAGTTCTTC

V: TRBV15
length: 15
J: TRBJ2-3
D: TRBD2
size: .
CDR3: CATSRGAGATDTQYF
DNA: TGTGCCACCAGCAGAGGGGCGGGAGCCACAGATACGCAGTATTTT

V: TRBV24-1
length: 15
J: TRBJ2-7
D: .
size: .
CDR3: CATSDSGTVSYEQYF
DNA: TGTGCCACCAGTGATTCCGGGACCGTCTCCTACGAGCAGTACTTC

V: TRBV9
length: 14
J: TRBJ1-1
D: .
size: few
CDR3: CASSAGQSGTEAFF
DNA: TGTGCCAGCAGCGCCGGACAGTCGGGAACTGAAGCTTTCTTT

V: TRBV11-2
length: 16
J: TRBJ1-1
D: .
size: .
CDR3: CASSLPSSGLNTEAFF
DNA: TGTGCCAGCAGCTTACCTTCCTCTGGGTTGAACACTGAAGCTTTCTTT

V: TRBV24-1
length: 16
J: TRBJ2-3
D: .
size: .
CDR3: CATSDLSAGRADTQYF
DNA: TGTGCCACCAGTGATTTGTCTGCGGGTCGGGCAGATACGCAGTATTTT

V: TRBV7-9
length: 15
J: TRBJ2-7
D: .
size: many
CDR3: CASSPLRQASYEQYF
DNA: TGTGCCAGCAGCCCATTGAGGCAGGCCTCCTACGAGCAGTACTTC

V: TRBV5-1
length: 14
J: TRBJ2-2
D: TRBD2
size: .
CDR3: CASGTSGYTEELFF
DNA: TGCGCCAGCGGGACTAGCGGTTACACCGAGGAGCTGTTTTTT

V: TRBV7-9
length: 13
J: TRBJ1-5
D: .
size: few
CDR3: CASSFDGNQPQHF
DNA: TGTGCCAGCAGCTTCGATGGGAATCAGCCCCAGCATTTT

V: TRBV12-3/TRBV12-4
length: 15
J: TRBJ1-2
D: .
size: few
CDR3: CASSLRAGTSYGYTF
DNA: TGTGCCAGCAGTTTACGGGCCGGGACGAGCTATGGCTACACCTTC

V: TRBV7-9
length: 15
J: TRBJ1-1
D: TRBD1
size: .
CDR3: CASSRFRTGYTEAFF
DNA: TGTGCCAGCAGCCGATTTCGGACAGGGTACACTGAAGCTTTCTTT

V: TRBV20-1
length: 15
J: TRBJ1-6
D: TRBD1
size: .
CDR3: CSARTGGSRNSPLHF
DNA: TGCAGTGCCCGGACAGGGGGCTCTCGGAATTCACCCCTCCACTTT

V: TRBV4-2
length: 17
J: TRBJ1-6
D: TRBD1
size: .
CDR3: CASSQEGQGWHNSPLHF
DNA: TGTGCCAGCAGCCAAGAGGGACAGGGCTGGCATAATTCACCCCTCCACTTT

V: TRBV28
length: 17
J: TRBJ2-1
D: TRBD1
size: many
CDR3: CASSSFTGTGDFHEQFF
DNA: TGTGCCAGCAGTTCATTTACCGGGACAGGGGACTTTCATGAGCAGTTCTTC

V: TRBV29-1
length: 11
J: TRBJ2-1
D: .
size: .
CDR3: CSAQGLREQFF
DNA: TGCAGCGCGCAGGGGCTTAGGGAGCAGTTCTTC

V: TRBV5-1
length: 14
J: TRBJ2-5
D: .
size: .
CDR3: CASSSGDPRETQYF
DNA: TGCGCCAGCAGCTCTGGGGACCCTAGGGAGACCCAGTACTTC

V: TRBV14
length: 18
J: TRBJ2-3
D: .
size: .
CDR3: CASSLGVVLINPTDTQYF
DNA: TGTGCCAGCAGCCTTGGTGTAGTCCTTATTAATCCCACAGATACGCAGTATTTT

V: TRBV7-8
length: 14
J: TRBJ2-1
D: .
size: .
CDR3: CASSLGAGNNEQFF
DNA: TGTGCCAGCAGCTTAGGGGCGGGAAACAATGAGCAGTTCTTC

V: TRBV28
length: 14
J: TRBJ2-7
D: .
size: .
CDR3: CASTLSDTASAQYF
DNA: TGTGCCAGCACTTTGTCGGATACCGCATCGGCGCAGTACTTC

V: TRBV7-8
length: 15
J: TRBJ2-3
D: .
size: few
CDR3: CASSGGQRRGNTQYF
DNA: TGTGCCAGCAGCGGAGGTCAGCGACGGGGTAATACGCAGTATTTT

V: TRBV5-6
length: 14
J: TRBJ2-5
D: TRBD1
size: .
CDR3: CASSRPGGGQTQYF
DNA: TGTGCCAGCAGCCGTCCAGGGGGCGGGCAGACCCAGTACTTC

V: TRBV10-2
length: 15
J: TRBJ2-3
D: TRBD2
size: few
CDR3: CASSEAGLAGDTQYF
DNA: TGCGCCAGCAGTGAGGCCGGACTAGCTGGGGATACGCAGTATTTT

V: TRBV6-7
length: 11
J: TRBJ1-5
D: .
size: .
CDR3: CASSRVGPQHF
DNA: TGTGCCAGCAGTAGGGTGGGGCCCCAGCATTTT

V: TRBV7-2
length: 16
J: TRBJ2-2
D: TRBD2
size: few
CDR3: CASSFGTSGSPGELFF
DNA: TGTGCCAGCAGCTTTGGGACTAGCGGGAGTCCCGGGGAGCTGTTTTTT

V: TRBV29-1
length: 15
J: TRBJ2-1
D: .
size: few
CDR3: CSVPRGGTIDLEQFF
DNA: TGCAGCGTTCCCAGGGGCGGGACAATCGATTTGGAGCAGTTCTTC

V: TRBV12-3/TRBV12-4
length: 15
J: TRBJ1-3
D: .
size: many
CDR3: CASSPYRYAGNTIYF
DNA: TGTGCCAGCAGCCCCTATAGATACGCTGGAAACACCATATATTTT

V: TRBV4-1
length: 15
J: TRBJ1-1
D: TRBD1
size: few
CDR3: CASSQVGTGGTEAFF
DNA: TGCGCCAGCAGCCAAGTAGGGACAGGGGGCACTGAAGCTTTCTTT

V: TRBV5-1
length: 15
J: TRBJ2-7
D: .
size: .
CDR3: CASSLEPGSTYEQYF
DNA: TGCGCCAGCAGCTTGGAGCCAGGTTCTACCTACGAGCAGTACTTC

V: TRBV5-6
length: 13
J: TRBJ2-3
D: .
size: .
CDR3: CASSFGGEDTQYF
DNA: TGTGCCAGCAGCTTCGGTGGGGAAGATACGCAGTATTTT

V: TRBV6-1
length: 14
J: TRBJ2-5
D: .
size: few
CDR3: CASSPLRGQETQYF
DNA: TGTGCCAGCAGCCCTCTAAGGGGCCAAGAGACCCAGTACTTC

V: TRBV4-2
length: 14
J: TRBJ1-5
D: .
size: few
CDR3: CASSQVQRDQPQHF
DNA: TGTGCCAGCAGCCAAGTACAGAGAGATCAGCCCCAGCATTTT

V: TRBV4-1
length: 15
J: TRBJ1-3
D: .
size: many
CDR3: CASRLHTGPGNTIYF
DNA: TGCGCCAGCAGGCTCCACACGGGACCGGGAAACACCATATATTTT

V: TRBV20-1
length: 15
J: TRBJ2-3
D: TRBD1
size: .
CDR3: CSARKTGQFHDTQYF
DNA: TGCAGTGCTAGGAAGACGGGACAGTTTCATGATACGCAGTATTTT

V: TRBV11-2
length: 16
J: TRBJ2-3
D: TRBD2
size: .
CDR3: CASSILAGGPRDTQYF
DNA: TGTGCCAGCAGCATACTAGCGGGGGGCCCCCGGGATACGCAGTATTTT

V: TRBV7-2
length: 18
J: TRBJ2-3
D: TRBD2
size: few
CDR3: CASSLGLTSGSNGDTQYF
DNA: TGTGCCAGCAGCTTAGGGCTGACTAGCGGGAGTAATGGAGATACGCAGTATTTT

V: TRBV4-1
length: 15
J: TRBJ1-3
D: .
size: .
CDR3: CASSQDPTRGNTIYF
DNA: TGCGCCAGCAGCCAAGATCCAACGCGTGGAAACACCATATATTTT

V: TRBV29-1
length: 12
J: TRBJ2-7
D: .
size: few
CDR3: CSVEDQQAQQYF
DNA: TGCAGCGTTGAAGATCAGCAGGCCCAGCAGTACTTC

V: TRBV4-2
length: 18
J: TRBJ2-4
D: .
size: few
CDR3: CASSQDNVGYLAKNIQYF
DNA: TGTGCCAGCAGCCAAGATAATGTCGGATACCTAGCCAAAAACATTCAGTACTTC

V: TRBV20-1
length: 23
J: TRBJ2-1
D: TRBD2
size: many
CDR3: CSARDRKAWLAGAMAHRYNEQFF
DNA: TGCAGTGCTAGAGACCGAAAGGCGTGGCTAGCGGGAGCGATGGCCCACCGCTACAATGAGCAGTTCTTC

V: TRBV7-2
length: 14
J: TRBJ1-6
D: .
size: .
CDR3: CASSLIAYNSPLHF
DNA: TGTGCCAGCAGCTTAATTGCGTATAATTCACCCCTCCACTTT

V: TRBV12-3/TRBV12-4
length: 15
J: TRBJ2-7
D: .
size: few
CDR3: CASSFGQTEYYEQYF
DNA: TGTGCCAGCAGTTTCGGTCAAACAGAGTACTACGAGCAGTACTTC